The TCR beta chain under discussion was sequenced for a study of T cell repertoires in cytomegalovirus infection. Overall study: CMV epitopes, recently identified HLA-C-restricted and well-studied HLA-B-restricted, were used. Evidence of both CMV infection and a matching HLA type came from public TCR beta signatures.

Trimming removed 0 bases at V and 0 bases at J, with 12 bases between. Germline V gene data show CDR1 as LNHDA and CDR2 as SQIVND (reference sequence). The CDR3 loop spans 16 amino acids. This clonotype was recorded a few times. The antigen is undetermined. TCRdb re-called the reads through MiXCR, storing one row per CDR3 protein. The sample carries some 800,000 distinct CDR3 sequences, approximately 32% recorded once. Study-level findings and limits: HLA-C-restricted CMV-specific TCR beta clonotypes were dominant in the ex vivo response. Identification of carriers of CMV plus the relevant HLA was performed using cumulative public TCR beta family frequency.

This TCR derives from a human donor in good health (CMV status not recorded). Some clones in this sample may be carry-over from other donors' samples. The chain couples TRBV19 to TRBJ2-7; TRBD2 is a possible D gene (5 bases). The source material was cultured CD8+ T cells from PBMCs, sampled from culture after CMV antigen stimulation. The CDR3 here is CASSIDTSGSSYEQYF. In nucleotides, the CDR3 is TGTGCCAGTAGTATAGATACTAGTGGGAGCTCCTACGAGCAGTACTTC.